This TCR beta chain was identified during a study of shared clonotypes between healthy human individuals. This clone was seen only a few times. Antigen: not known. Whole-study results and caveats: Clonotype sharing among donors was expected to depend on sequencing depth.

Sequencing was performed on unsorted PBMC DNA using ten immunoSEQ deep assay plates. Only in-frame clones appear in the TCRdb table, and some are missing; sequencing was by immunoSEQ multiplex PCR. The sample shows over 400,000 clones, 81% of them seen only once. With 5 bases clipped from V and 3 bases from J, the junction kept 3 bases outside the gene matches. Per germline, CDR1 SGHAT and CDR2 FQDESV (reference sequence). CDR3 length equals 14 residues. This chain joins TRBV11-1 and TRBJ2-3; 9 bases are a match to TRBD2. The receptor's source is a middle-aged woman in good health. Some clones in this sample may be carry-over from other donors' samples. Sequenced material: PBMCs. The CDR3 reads CASSAGLATDTQYF. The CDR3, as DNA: TGTGCCAGCAGCGCCGGACTAGCGACAGATACGCAGTATTTT.